This T cell receptor beta chain was identified in a study of blood T cell repertoires in COVID-19. Study-level information: Sites in the United States, Italy and Spain provided acute and convalescent COVID-19 samples. T cells, B-cell-depleted T cells, or PBMCs supplied cDNA or gDNA.

This CDR3 has 16 residues. The germline V gene has CDR1 LNHDA and CDR2 SQIVND (reference sequence). With V trimmed by 7 bases and J by 2 bases, 8 bases remained unmatched. In the source study's methods: Estimation of nucleated cell counts relied on the amplification of reference gene primers. Sequenced by immunoSEQ multiplex PCR; TCRdb stores in-frame clones only, minus some. V and J calls and clone size are those listed in that table; D and trimming were worked out from the DNA. The table shows approximately 88,000 clones, with 80% occurring only once. The receptor was derived from a woman aged 80 or older with acute or convalescent COVID-19. Sequences were obtained from peripheral blood. The rearrangement links TRBV19 to TRBJ1-5, with TRBD1 matching over 10 bases. The CDR3: CASNRDRGGRNQPQHF. DNA for the CDR3: TGTGCCAGTAACCGGGACAGGGGTGGTCGCAATCAGCCCCAGCATTTT.